The 28 T cell receptor beta chains below all came from one sample that was sequenced in a study of blood T cell repertoires in COVID-19. The assay was immunoSEQ multiplex PCR, and TCRdb's table has in-frame clones only and misses some. The sample yields under 500,000 clones, 80% to 90% seen once. Sequencing input: peripheral blood. The receptor set was obtained from a woman aged 25 to 39 with acute or convalescent COVID-19.

The chain carries TRBV9 and TRBJ2-5, with D possibly TRBD2 on 6 matching bases. This CDR3 has 13 amino acids. V lost 3 bases and J lost 14, with 20 bases in between. Looked up from germline, CDR1 is SGDLS and CDR2 is YYNGEE. CDR3 nucleotide sequence: TGTGCCAGCAGCGCCCGTTCGGGGGTCGGGATATACTTC. This gives the protein CASSARSGVGIYF. The complete variable domain, with remaining parts taken from reference TRBV9 and TRBJ2-5, reads DSGVTQTPKHLITATGQRVTLRCSPRSGDLSVYWYQQSLDQGLQFLIQYYNGEERAKGNILERFSAQQFPDLHSELNLSSLELGDSALYFCASSARSGVGIYFGPGTRLLVL.

The V call is TRBV28, the J call TRBJ2-5; 9 bases map to TRBD2. Germline values: CDR1 MDHEN, CDR2 SYDVKM. After removal of 4 bases from V and 3 bases from J, the junction contained 3 bases not matched to a gene. The CDR3 has 14 amino acids. The CDR3 here is CASSSSGGKETQYF. The DNA for the CDR3 is TGTGCCAGCAGTTCCAGCGGGGGGAAAGAGACCCAGTACTTC.

The chain couples TRBV7-9 to TRBJ2-3; a weak D match, TRBD2 (7 bases). This CDR3 region has 17 residues. V lost 2 bases to trimming and J lost 1 base, with 16 bases between them. The germline gives CDR1 SEHNR, CDR2 FQNEAQ (reference sequence). The CDR3 loop is CASSLLSRGAGTDTQYF. The CDR3 nucleotides are TGTGCCAGCAGCTTATTGAGCCGGGGGGCCGGCACAGATACGCAGTATTTT.

The chain couples TRBV6-5 to TRBJ1-2; no firm D call. This CDR3 region has 14 residues. The germline V and J ends were trimmed by 4 bases and 7 bases, with 16 bases remaining between them. Germline V lookup: CDR1 MNHEY, CDR2 SVGAGI. This chain's CDR3 is CASSFARGIGGYTF. The CDR3 bases are TGTGCCAGCAGTTTTGCCCGGGGAATTGGTGGCTACACCTTC.

This clone has a single count. This chain's CDR3 is CASSPYGGGASGELFF. The CDR3 DNA sequence: TGCGCCAGCAGCCCTTACGGAGGGGGCGCTTCGGGGGAGCTGTTTTTT. This chain connects TRBV5-1 to TRBJ2-2; perhaps TRBD1 as D (7 bases). Trimming removed 4 bases at V and 8 bases at J, with 21 bases between. From germline, CDR1 is SGHRS and CDR2 YFSETQ. This CDR3 spans 16 amino acids. The full variable domain, rest sourced from reference TRBV5-1 and TRBJ2-2, is KAGVTQTPRYLIKTRGQQVTLSCSPISGHRSVSWYQQTPGQGLQFLFEYFSETQRNKGNFPGRFSGRQFSNSRSEMNVSTLELGDSALYLCASSPYGGGASGELFFGEGSRLTVL.

In this sample, this clone turned up a few times. This chain joins TRBV27 and TRBJ2-2; 7 nucleotides align to TRBD2. The CDR3 is 16 residues long. V lost 9 bases, J lost 2 bases, and 12 bases stayed unmatched. Germline V gives CDR1 MNHEY, CDR2 SMNVEV (reference sequence). The CDR3, as DNA: TGTGCCAGTAACCCCCGCCGGGGGGTCAACACCGGGGAGCTGTTTTTT. It is translated as CASNPRRGVNTGELFF.

In this sample, this clone turned up a few times. The chain recombines TRBV10-3 with TRBJ2-7; TRBD1 aligns across 7 bases. CDR1 ENHRY and CDR2 SYGVKD come from the germline V gene. The CDR3 is made up of 14 amino acids. The ends lost 10 bases at V and 1 base at J; junction bases unmatched: 10. The CDR3 spells CATVRDRTSYEQYF. In DNA, the CDR3 is TGTGCCACCGTCCGGGACAGAACTTCCTACGAGCAGTACTTC.

In this sample, this clone turned up once. The V call is TRBV9, the J call TRBJ2-7, with 9 bases fitting TRBD1. The CDR3 loop spans 16 amino acids. Germline lookup yields CDR1 SGDLS and CDR2 YYNGEE. J lost 4 bases, V lost 4 bases, and 12 bases had no gene match. The CDR3 here is CASSPHTGTGNYEQYF. The DNA of the CDR3 is TGTGCCAGCAGCCCGCATACCGGGACAGGGAATTACGAGCAGTACTTC.

The V gene is TRBV6-5, the J gene TRBJ2-5; D possibly corresponds to TRBD2 (6 bases). The V gene's germline CDR1 is MNHEY and CDR2 SVGAGI. The CDR3 spans 14 residues. V was pared by 4 bases and J by 0 bases, with 9 bases between. The CDR3 here is CASSWDSYQETQYF. In DNA form, the CDR3 reads TGTGCCAGCAGTTGGGACTCCTACCAAGAGACCCAGTACTTC.

CDR3 loop: CASSVDRLNTIYF. CDR3 coding DNA: TGTGCCAGCAGCGTGGACAGGCTTAACACCATATATTTT. The chain employs TRBV5-4 and TRBJ1-3, with TRBD1 matching over 7 bases. In germline, CDR1 is SGHNT, CDR2 YYREEE (reference sequence). Losses at the gene ends were 4 bases for V and 7 bases for J; bases not matched to a gene: 5. The CDR3 contains 13 residues.

V gene TRBV29-1 combines with J gene TRBJ2-5; 7 nucleotides match TRBD1. Germline values: CDR1 SQVTM, CDR2 ANQGSEA. This CDR3 comprises 15 residues. After removal of 5 bases from V and 5 bases from J, the junction contained 14 bases not matched to a gene. In DNA, the CDR3 is TGCAGCGTTAATGCCGACAGGGATTTAAGGGAGACCCAGTACTTC. It encodes CSVNADRDLRETQYF.

The J gene is TRBJ2-5, the V gene TRBV11-3, with 9 bases identical to TRBD2. Germline-derived CDR1 and CDR2 are SGHNT and YENEEA. The CDR3 loop spans 16 amino acids. V was clipped by 5 bases and J by 5 bases; unmatched bases: 12. CDR3 region: CASSPGGLAGRETQYF. The CDR3 DNA reads as TGTGCCAGCAGCCCAGGGGGGCTAGCGGGGCGGGAGACCCAGTACTTC.

The rearrangement joins TRBV6-5 to TRBJ2-3, with D tentatively TRBD1 (5 bases). This CDR3 region has 16 residues. V lost 0 bases to trimming and J lost 2 bases, with 12 bases between them. Germline assignment: CDR1 MNHEY and CDR2 SVGAGI. The CDR3 here is CASSYSLAGSTDTQYF. The CDR3 DNA sequence: TGTGCCAGCAGTTACTCGCTGGCAGGGTCCACAGATACGCAGTATTTT.

This clone was seen more than once but under ten times. The V gene is TRBV30, the J gene TRBJ1-6, with a weak D call TRBD1 (6 bases). Trimming pared 1 base from V and 2 bases from J, leaving 6 bases between. The germline CDR1 and CDR2 sequences are GTSNPN and SVGIG (reference sequence). The CDR3 runs to 14 residues. The CDR3: CAWSGQAYNSPLHF. The CDR3 DNA reads as TGTGCCTGGAGTGGACAGGCCTATAATTCACCCCTCCACTTT.

A few counts support this clone. The CDR3 here is CASSRTWDLSYEQYF. The DNA for the CDR3 is TGTGCCAGCAGCCGGACTTGGGACTTGTCCTACGAGCAGTACTTC. This rearrangement joins TRBV28 to TRBJ2-7; D perhaps matches TRBD2 (6 bases). This CDR3 has 15 residues. Trimming removed 6 bases at V and 1 base at J, with 16 bases between. CDR1 is MDHEN, CDR2 SYDVKM, per germline.

This chain joins TRBV6-5 and TRBJ2-7, with 8 bases that match TRBD1. The junction had 7 bases not matched to a gene; V was cut back by 11 bases and J by 1 base. Germline CDR1 and CDR2: MNHEY and SVGAGI. The CDR3 loop spans 13 amino acids. The chain's CDR3 is CASLRTGSYEQYF. The CDR3 nucleotides read TGTGCCTCCCTGCGGACAGGGTCCTACGAGCAGTACTTC.

This chain connects TRBV4-1 to TRBJ1-2, with a tentative D call TRBD1 (6 bases). Per the germline V gene, CDR1 is MGHRA and CDR2 is YSYEKL. The V and J ends lost 4 bases and 2 bases respectively, with 14 bases between them. The CDR3 is 15 amino acids. CDR3: CASSLRQASNYGYTF. CDR3 DNA: TGCGCCAGCAGCCTTAGACAGGCCTCGAACTATGGCTACACCTTC.

The V call is TRBV6-6, the J call TRBJ2-2; D is undetermined. V gave up 6 bases and J gave up 5 bases, with 13 bases separating them. The CDR3 loop spans 14 amino acids. The germline V gene encodes CDR1 MNHNY and CDR2 SVGAGI (reference sequence). The DNA of the CDR3 is TGTGCCAGCAGCCCAGACACATCAACCGGGGAGCTGTTTTTT. This gives the protein CASSPDTSTGELFF.

On this clone itself: At the DNA level, this CDR3 is encoded by other sequences in the same sample as well. The chain is built from TRBV19 and TRBJ2-7; TRBD1 aligns across 8 bases. The CDR3 is 14 residues long. V lost 3 bases, J lost 1 base, and 2 bases stayed unmatched. The germline gives CDR1 LNHDA, CDR2 SQIVND (reference sequence). This chain's CDR3 is CASSIRQGSYEQYF. In DNA, the CDR3 is TGTGCCAGTAGTATCCGACAGGGGTCCTACGAGCAGTACTTC.

The chain combines TRBV5-6 with TRBJ2-7; the match to TRBD1 covers 9 bases. This CDR3 spans 15 amino acids. Germline-derived CDR1 and CDR2 are SGHDT and YYEEEE. The V and J ends lost 2 bases and 5 bases, in that order; junction bases with no gene match: 8. The CDR3, as DNA: TGTGCCAGCAGCTTCACCGGGACAGGGCCACACGAGCAGTACTTC. Its protein product is CASSFTGTGPHEQYF.

This rearrangement joins TRBV7-3 to TRBJ2-5; 7 positions agree with TRBD2. The CDR3 has 16 residues. Germline values: CDR1 SGHTA, CDR2 FQGTGA. V was pared by 5 bases and J by 7 bases, with 16 bases of the junction left unmatched. CDR3 sequence (DNA): TGTGCCAGCAGCCCCAATAGTGGGGCGGGGGACGGGACCCAGTACTTC. This sequence encodes CASSPNSGAGDGTQYF.

The chain recombines TRBV7-2 with TRBJ2-1; tentative D call: TRBD2 (5 bases). This CDR3 is built from 14 residues. V lost 1 base and J lost 7, with 11 bases in between. CDR1 and CDR2 (germline): SGHTA, FQGNSA. CDR3 DNA sequence: TGTGCCAGCAGCTTAGGGGGAGCCGGGAATGAGCAGTTCTTC. This codes for CASSLGGAGNEQFF.

V and J are TRBV2 and TRBJ2-7; D not resolved. In germline, CDR1 is SNHLY, CDR2 FYNNEI. The CDR3 contains 13 residues. The V and J ends lost 3 bases and 3 bases respectively, with 9 bases between them. CDR3 region: CASSDYQVYEQYF. The CDR3 DNA follows: TGTGCCAGCAGTGACTACCAAGTCTACGAGCAGTACTTC.

There are a few counts of this clone. The chain employs TRBV11-2 and TRBJ1-1; weak D call: TRBD1 (5 bases). The CDR3 runs to 12 residues. Germline assignment: CDR1 SGHAT and CDR2 FQNNGV. The V end was cut by 5 bases, the J end by 11 bases, with 15 bases between. The CDR3 DNA reads TGTGCCAGCAGCCCCAGGGAGGGACGGGCTTTCTTT. This encodes CASSPREGRAFF.

The rearrangement links TRBV15 to TRBJ2-3, with unresolved D. The ends were cut back, 9 bases at V and 4 bases at J, with 14 bases in the middle. Germline V gene data show CDR1 as LNHNV and CDR2 as YYDKDF (reference sequence). This CDR3 comprises 13 residues. CDR3 sequence reads: CATSPTRADTQYF. Here the CDR3 DNA reads TGTGCCACTTCGCCCACCCGCGCAGATACGCAGTATTTT.

Here the CDR3 reads CASSARVAEGETQYF. The CDR3 nucleotides read TGTGCCAGTAGTGCCCGAGTAGCGGAGGGGGAGACCCAGTACTTC. This rearrangement joins TRBV19 to TRBJ2-5, with D tentatively TRBD2 (6 bases). V was shortened by 5 bases and J by 5 bases, with 18 bases between the two germline ends. CDR3 length equals 15 residues. Germline CDR1 is LNHDA and CDR2 is SQIVND (reference sequence).

This chain uses TRBV2 with TRBJ1-5, with D possibly being TRBD1 (5 bases). The germline V gene has CDR1 SNHLY and CDR2 FYNNEI. The CDR3 has 13 amino acids. V gave up 4 bases and J gave up 9 bases, with 13 bases separating them. The CDR3 sequence: CASSVLDSGPQHF. The CDR3 DNA reads as TGTGCCAGCAGTGTCCTAGACAGTGGGCCCCAGCATTTT.

A note on this clone: The sample has other DNA sequences that encode this CDR3 too. The chain links TRBV6-5 to TRBJ2-3; possibly TRBD1 for D (7 bases). V shed 7 bases and J shed 2 bases, with 13 bases lying between them. The V gene's germline CDR1 is MNHEY and CDR2 SVGAGI. The CDR3 has 14 amino acids. The DNA of the CDR3 is TGTGCCAGCACCAGGGGGGCTCCCACAGATACGCAGTATTTT. Protein: CASTRGAPTDTQYF.